These T cell receptor beta chains were read from a single sample in a study of T-cell memory formation after mild COVID-19. TCRdb processed the 5' RACE reads anew with MiXCR; each CDR3 protein has one entry. The sample has about 240,000 distinct CDR3 sequences, around 10% seen once. Sequencing input: PBMCs or a T cell subset sorted from them (not recorded which). The receptors shown here come from a man younger than 35 who had mild COVID-19 (a few samples of this study predate the infection). Cell type and time point are not known. CDR3s include the opening cysteine and the closing phenylalanine or tryptophan. D genes are given only for firm matches. A clone size is listed for some rows: how often the clone was seen (once, few, many), or a class if it is expanded.

abundance: .
d_gene: .
v_gene: TRBV20-1
j_gene: TRBJ2-3
CDR3aa: CSATADTQYF
CDR3nt: TGCAGTGCCACCGCAGATACGCAGTATTTT

abundance: .
d_gene: .
v_gene: TRBV24-1
j_gene: TRBJ2-3
CDR3aa: CATSEYNTMTQYF
CDR3nt: TGTGCCACCAGTGAATATAACACGATGACGCAGTATTTT

abundance: many
d_gene: .
v_gene: TRBV24-1
j_gene: TRBJ2-1
CDR3aa: CATSEGHGESEQFF
CDR3nt: TGTGCCACCAGTGAGGGGCATGGGGAGTCGGAGCAGTTCTTC

abundance: many
d_gene: .
v_gene: TRBV5-1
j_gene: TRBJ2-1
CDR3aa: CASSRRGSYNEQFF
CDR3nt: TGCGCCAGCAGTAGGAGGGGCTCCTACAATGAGCAGTTCTTC

abundance: .
d_gene: .
v_gene: TRBV2
j_gene: TRBJ1-2
CDR3aa: CASRGTTLFYGYTF
CDR3nt: TGTGCCAGCAGGGGGACTACTCTCTTCTATGGCTACACCTTC

abundance: .
d_gene: .
v_gene: TRBV9
j_gene: TRBJ2-5
CDR3aa: CASSVGVLPGETQYF
CDR3nt: TGTGCCAGCAGCGTAGGTGTGCTTCCCGGTGAGACCCAGTACTTC

abundance: .
d_gene: .
v_gene: TRBV4-1
j_gene: TRBJ1-2
CDR3aa: CASSPTGAYYGYTF
CDR3nt: TGCGCCAGCAGCCCGACAGGCGCATATTATGGCTACACCTTC

abundance: few
d_gene: .
v_gene: TRBV7-2
j_gene: TRBJ1-1
CDR3aa: CASRTWAGFATEAFF
CDR3nt: TGTGCCAGCAGGACCTGGGCAGGGTTCGCCACTGAAGCTTTCTTT

abundance: many
d_gene: .
v_gene: TRBV2
j_gene: TRBJ2-3
CDR3aa: CASADSDTQYF
CDR3nt: TGTGCCAGCGCGGACTCAGATACGCAGTATTTT

abundance: .
d_gene: .
v_gene: TRBV9
j_gene: TRBJ2-2
CDR3aa: CASSVAALAGELFF
CDR3nt: TGTGCCAGCAGCGTAGCGGCCCTAGCCGGGGAGCTGTTTTTT

abundance: many
d_gene: .
v_gene: TRBV24-1
j_gene: TRBJ1-5
CDR3aa: CATSDSTREDQPQHF
CDR3nt: TGTGCCACCAGTGATAGTACCAGGGAGGATCAGCCCCAGCATTTT

abundance: few
d_gene: TRBD1
v_gene: TRBV19
j_gene: TRBJ1-1
CDR3aa: CASMEDRGRQGREGEAFF
CDR3nt: TGTGCCAGTATGGAGGACAGGGGCCGGCAGGGGAGGGAGGGTGAAGCTTTCTTT

abundance: .
d_gene: TRBD1
v_gene: TRBV2
j_gene: TRBJ1-3
CDR3aa: CASIQGVGNTIYF
CDR3nt: TGTGCCAGCATCCAGGGGGTCGGAAACACCATATATTTT

abundance: few
d_gene: .
v_gene: TRBV11-2
j_gene: TRBJ2-4
CDR3aa: CAGSSGAKDIQYF
CDR3nt: TGTGCTGGAAGTTCAGGAGCAAAGGACATTCAGTACTTC

abundance: few
d_gene: .
v_gene: TRBV11-2
j_gene: TRBJ2-7
CDR3aa: CASSSQLSYEQYF
CDR3nt: TGTGCCAGCAGCTCGCAACTTTCCTACGAGCAGTACTTC

abundance: .
d_gene: .
v_gene: TRBV12-5
j_gene: TRBJ1-3
CDR3aa: CASGQAFSSGNTIYF
CDR3nt: TGTGCTAGTGGTCAAGCGTTCAGCTCTGGAAACACCATATATTTT

abundance: few
d_gene: .
v_gene: TRBV6-5
j_gene: TRBJ2-1
CDR3aa: CASSYLGAGVRNEQFF
CDR3nt: TGTGCCAGCAGTTACCTTGGGGCAGGGGTAAGAAATGAGCAGTTCTTC